The clone carrying this T cell receptor beta chain was counted only a few times. The PCR contained 60 Vbeta and 13 Jbeta primers. TCRdb keeps only in-frame clones here, not all; method: immunoSEQ multiplex PCR. The sample records under 200,000 clones, 73% being singletons. This record belongs to a study of cytomegalovirus exposure and HLA in healthy donors. The receptor was isolated from a woman between 18 and 29 years old in good health and CMV-seropositive. The sequencing input was PBMCs.

The CDR3: CASSSISGGSYSQFF. CDR3 DNA: TGCGCCAGCAGCTCCATTAGCGGGGGCTCCTACTCGCAGTTCTTC. The V gene is TRBV5-1, the J gene TRBJ2-1; TRBD2 aligns across 9 bases. The CDR3 covers 15 residues. The V gene end was trimmed by 3 bases and the J gene end by 12 bases; junction bases not matched to a gene: 13. Per germline, CDR1 SGHRS and CDR2 YFSETQ.